The present entry profiles one T cell receptor delta chain with its context. This clone has at least ten counts. This clone's antigen is unknown. The sample holds no much larger clone one base away, and base qualities are not on file. Spanning cysteine to phenylalanine, the CDR3 consists of 16 amino acids. Only the CDR3 region is kept as DNA, spanning 48 bases read in frame from base 1. The CDR1 and CDR2 encoded by the germline V gene (reference sequence) are TVYSNPD and GDNSRS. Compared with germline, V lacks 5 bases and J lacks 1 base; bases without a gene match: 14. The library was made by multiplex PCR. Genomic DNA was amplified with a 32-plex assay using primers for all 8 TRDV and 4 TRDJ genes covering the CDR3. A 12-nucleotide UMI was added during about 3 barcoding PCR cycles, followed by a second PCR with Illumina adapter primers. Libraries were purified with AMPure XP beads and quality-checked on a Fragment Analyzer with the HS NGS Fragment kit. Sequencing used an Illumina MiniSeq mid-output kit with around 21% PhiX and 150 cycles of paired-end reads. The published analysis was carried out like this. MIGEC version 1.2.9 was used to process the reads, grouping reads by UMI and building error-corrected consensus sequences. Modified VDJtools version 1.2.1 scripts and the tcR R package were used for post-processing. Clones were re-identified by TCRdb from the public reads with CATT, and rows with the same DNA were merged. The V and J calls were not made by the authors but by TCRdb's processing. The sample table shows a few thousand delta-chain clones, and 11% to 15% are seen once. The top ten constitute approximately 53% of the sample.

This sample was taken from a study of DNA immune sequencing with unique molecular identifiers (TCRdb year 2020). General notes on the study: Immunomagnetic cell separation was used to enrich gammadelta T cells from buffy coats, and the genomic DNA of the enriched gammadelta T cells was then sequenced. Donors were healthy individuals, with nine to eleven donors profiled from sorted peripheral blood gammadelta T cells. Fluorescence-activated cell sorting was used to enrich gammadelta T cells from the PBMC of about eleven healthy people. The method was validated on synthetic reference molecules and on blood samples from healthy individuals. To compare enriched and non-enriched samples, roughly 0.1 ug of enriched gammadelta T-cell DNA and 1 ug of non-enriched PBMC DNA were sequenced. An ultrasensitive DNA-based TRD repertoire sequencing method using PCR-introduced unique molecular identifiers was developed and validated in the study. General study outcomes and caveats: Novel TRD sequences not targeted by the primers cannot be detected by the primer-based approach. TRD repertoire diversity varied between healthy donors, with several donors highly oligoclonal where top 5 clonotypes exceeded half of productive molecules. Among clonotypes in healthy donors, the most frequent TRD rearrangement was TRDV2 paired with TRDJ1.

This sequence originates from a human donor in good health. The chain was built from TRDV3 and TRDJ1, with 9 bases matching TRDD3. Material: gamma-delta T cells enriched from blood buffy coat, or unenriched PBMCs (not recorded which). The CDR3 is CALPRTGGDTTDKLIF. The nucleotides read TGTGCCCTCCCCAGAACTGGGGGAGATACCACCGATAAACTCATCTTT. With all but the CDR3 taken from the reference TRDV3 and TRDJ1 genes, the full variable domain is: CDKVTQSSPDQTVASGSEVVLLCTYDTVYSNPDLFWYRIRPDYSFQFVFYGDNSRSEGADFTQGRFSVKHILTQKAFHLVISPVRTEDSATYYCALPRTGGDTTDKLIFGKGTRVTVEP.